These T cell receptor beta chains were read from a single sample in a study of shared clonotypes between healthy human individuals. The repertoire was sequenced with immunoSEQ multiplex PCR; TCRdb's copy has only in-frame clones and lacks some. The top ten hold approximately 0.38% of the sample, which has around 1.4 million clones, 98% to 99% seen once. Sequenced: naive CD4+ T cells sorted from blood. The receptor source for this set is a man aged 25-45 years in good health. CDR3s include the opening cysteine and the closing phenylalanine or tryptophan. The order of the fields is J gene, V gene, clone size, D gene, CDR3 DNA, CDR3 protein. A D gene is named only where the DNA matches it firmly. Clone size is stated in some rows and not others, as once, few, many or a class when expanded.

>TRBJ2-3|TRBV18|.|.
TGTGCCAGCTCACCGTCCCCGGATACGCAGTATTTT
CASSPSPDTQYF
>TRBJ1-5|TRBV15|.|.
TGTGCCACCAGCAGAGATGATCAGCCCCAGCATTTT
CATSRDDQPQHF
>TRBJ2-7|TRBV7-2|.|.
TGTGCCAGCAGCTTAGTTCGCGAGCAGTACTTC
CASSLVREQYF
>TRBJ2-7|TRBV28|.|.
TGTGCCAGCAGTTTATCCCCAGTCCGTGAGGGGCAGTACTTC
CASSLSPVREGQYF
>TRBJ2-6|TRBV11-3|.|.
TGTGCCAGTTCCTCTGGGGCCAACGTCCTGACTTTC
CASSSGANVLTF
>TRBJ2-6|TRBV9|.|.
TGTGCCAGCAGCTCGCCTGCAGGCGGCCGGGCTGGGGCCAACGTCCTGACTTTC
CASSSPAGGRAGANVLTF
>TRBJ1-3|TRBV7-8|once|.
TGTGCCAGCAGTCCAGGCGTGGGGGGCTCTGGAAACACCATATATTTT
CASSPGVGGSGNTIYF
>TRBJ2-7|TRBV4-3|.|.
TGCGCCAGCAGCCAAGATTGGTCAGGACTTAGCTACGAGCAGTACTTC
CASSQDWSGLSYEQYF
>TRBJ2-7|TRBV11-2|.|TRBD1
TGTGCCAGCAGCAGGACAGGGGCTGGCGAGCAGTACTTC
CASSRTGAGEQYF
>TRBJ1-2|TRBV6-5|.|.
TGTGCCAGCAGTTCCCGGGACATTAACTATGGCTACACCTTC
CASSSRDINYGYTF
>TRBJ2-1|TRBV18|.|TRBD2
TGTGCCAGCTCACCACCTCCGGGAGGGTACAATGAGCAGTTCTTC
CASSPPPGGYNEQFF
>TRBJ2-3|TRBV9|.|TRBD2
TGTGCCAGCAGCGTAGCATTGGGGGGGAGCACAGATACGCAGTATTTT
CASSVALGGSTDTQYF
>TRBJ2-1|TRBV28|.|.
TGTGCCAGCAGAATCGGGGACTCCCTCTACAATGAGCAGTTCTTC
CASRIGDSLYNEQFF
>TRBJ2-2|TRBV5-1|.|TRBD1
TGCGCCAGCAGCTTGGCAGGGGGCGATTACGGCACCGGGGAGCTGTTTTTT
CASSLAGGDYGTGELFF
>TRBJ2-3|TRBV6-5|.|TRBD2
TGTGCCAGCAGTTACTCGCCGGGAGGGACAGATACGCAGTATTTT
CASSYSPGGTDTQYF
>TRBJ1-1|TRBV5-1|.|TRBD1
TGCGCCAGCAGCTTAGGACCGGGACAGGGGGCTTTCACTGAAGCTTTCTTT
CASSLGPGQGAFTEAFF
>TRBJ1-6|TRBV11-2|.|.
TGTGCCAGCAGCCAAACGGGGCGGCATTCACCCCTCCACTTT
CASSQTGRHSPLHF
>TRBJ2-3|TRBV13|.|TRBD2
TGTGCCAGCAGCGGCCGACTAGCGGGAGGGGCAGATACGCAGTATTTT
CASSGRLAGGADTQYF
>TRBJ2-7|TRBV18|.|TRBD1
TGTGCCAGCTCACACGGGACAGGGAAGTCCTACGAGCAGTACTTC
CASSHGTGKSYEQYF
>TRBJ2-1|TRBV18|.|.
TGTGCCAGCTCACCGGGGCCGACAGTCTCCTACAATGAGCAGTTCTTC
CASSPGPTVSYNEQFF
>TRBJ2-6|TRBV9|.|.
TGTGCCAGCAGCGTATCGGGTAACTCTGGGGCCAACGTCCTGACTTTC
CASSVSGNSGANVLTF
>TRBJ1-1|TRBV7-9|.|.
TGTGCCAGCAGCTTAGATTTTATAGAGATGGCTGAAGCTTTCTTT
CASSLDFIEMAEAFF
>TRBJ2-2|TRBV7-3|.|.
TGTGCCAGCAGCCCTGGGGCAGGGCCCACCGGGGAGCTGTTTTTT
CASSPGAGPTGELFF
>TRBJ2-1|TRBV27|.|TRBD2
TGTGCCAGCAGTTTAAGCGGGAGGCCCCAGTTCCGCAATGAGCAGTTCTTC
CASSLSGRPQFRNEQFF
>TRBJ2-7|TRBV2|.|.
TGTGCCAGCCGGGACATCTCATACGAGCAGTACTTC
CASRDISYEQYF
>TRBJ1-2|TRBV20-1|.|TRBD1
TGCAGTCACCTCGGGACAGGCGGCTACACCTTC
CSHLGTGGYTF
>TRBJ2-2|TRBV19|once|TRBD2
TGTGCCAGTGCCTCACTAGCGGGATTGCACACCGGGGAGCTGTTTTTT
CASASLAGLHTGELFF
>TRBJ2-1|TRBV6-4|.|TRBD1
TGTGCCAGCAGTCTGGACAGGAACCGTGAGCAGTTCTTC
CASSLDRNREQFF
>TRBJ2-4|TRBV5-1|.|TRBD2
TGCGCCAGCAGCCCACTAGCGGGAGCGGGCGAACTGAGGCTGTACTTC
CASSPLAGAGELRLYF